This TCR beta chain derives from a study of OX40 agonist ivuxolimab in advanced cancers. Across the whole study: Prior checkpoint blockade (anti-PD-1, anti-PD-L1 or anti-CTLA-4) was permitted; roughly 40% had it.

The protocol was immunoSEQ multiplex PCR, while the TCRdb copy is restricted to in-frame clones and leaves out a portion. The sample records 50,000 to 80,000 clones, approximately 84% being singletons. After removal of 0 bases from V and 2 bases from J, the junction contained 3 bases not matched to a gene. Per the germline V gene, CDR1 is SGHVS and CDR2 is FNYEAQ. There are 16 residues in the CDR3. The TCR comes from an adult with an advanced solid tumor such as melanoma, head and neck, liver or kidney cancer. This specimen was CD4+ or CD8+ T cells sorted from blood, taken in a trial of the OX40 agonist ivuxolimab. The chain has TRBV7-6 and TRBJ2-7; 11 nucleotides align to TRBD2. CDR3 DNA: TGTGCCAGCAGCTTAGCTATAGCGGGAGGGCCCTACGAGCAGTACTTC. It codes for CASSLAIAGGPYEQYF.